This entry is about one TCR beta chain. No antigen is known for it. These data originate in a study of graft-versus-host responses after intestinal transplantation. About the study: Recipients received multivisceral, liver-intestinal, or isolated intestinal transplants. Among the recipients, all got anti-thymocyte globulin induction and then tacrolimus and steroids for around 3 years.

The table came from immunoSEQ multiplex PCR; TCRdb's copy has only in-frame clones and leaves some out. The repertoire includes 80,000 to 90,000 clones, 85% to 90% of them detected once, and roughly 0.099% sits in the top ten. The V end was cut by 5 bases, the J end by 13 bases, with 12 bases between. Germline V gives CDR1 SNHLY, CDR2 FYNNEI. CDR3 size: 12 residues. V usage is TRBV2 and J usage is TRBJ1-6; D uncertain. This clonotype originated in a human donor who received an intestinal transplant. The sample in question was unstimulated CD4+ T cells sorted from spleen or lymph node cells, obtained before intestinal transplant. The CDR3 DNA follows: TGTGCCAGCAGTCCGGGAGCCTCGCCCCTCCACTTT. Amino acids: CASSPGASPLHF.